This entry concerns a single T cell receptor (beta chain). These data originate in a study of cytomegalovirus exposure and HLA in healthy donors. With 60 Vbeta and 13 Jbeta primers, the PCR was carried out. Produced via immunoSEQ multiplex PCR; TCRdb's table is partial and in-frame only. The specimen's table records approximately 110,000 clones. The CDR3 loop spans 13 amino acids. Germline V gene lookup returns CDR1 MDHEN and CDR2 SYDVKM. V lost 5 bases and J 3 bases, leaving 10 bases between the germline ends. The J gene is TRBJ1-1, the V gene TRBV28; D not resolved. The origin of this receptor is a man between 18 and 29 years old in good health and CMV-seronegative. The sequenced sample was PBMCs. The CDR3 here is CASSLEGDTEAFF. The CDR3 region has the DNA TGTGCCAGCAGTCTTGAGGGAGACACTGAAGCTTTCTTT.